The clone carrying this TCR beta chain was observed a handful of times. Its antigen is undetermined. This specimen comes from a study of CD8+CD57+ T cells in acquired aplastic anemia. Study background: Sorting CD4+ and CD8+ cells gave DNA averaging about 3.1 ug. Study-level points and caveats: Statistical testing detected no significant gap in CD8+ Simpson's diversity between patients and controls. Patients and controls shared about 30 CD8+ CDR3 sequences, which appeared highly expressed in patients and within their immunodominant clones.

The study profiled TCR beta VDJ and CDR3 using genomic DNA as template. TCRdb analysed the reads with MiXCR anew, one entry per CDR3 protein. The table shows 300,000 or so distinct CDR3 sequences, with 50% to 70% occurring only once. Germline V gives CDR1 SEHNR, CDR2 FQNEAQ (reference sequence). CDR3 length: 13 amino acids. The J segment lost 14 bases and the V segment lost 5 bases, leaving 5 bases of the junction unmatched. The origin of this receptor is a human donor with severe aplastic anemia or a healthy control (not recorded which). What was sequenced was sorted CD4+, CD8+, or CD8+CD57+ T cells (not recorded which) from PBMCs. The chain employs TRBV7-9 and TRBJ2-2; 13 nucleotides match TRBD2. CDR3 region: CASSGTSGVLLFF. In DNA form, the CDR3 reads TGTGCCAGCAGCGGGACTAGCGGGGTGTTACTGTTTTTT.